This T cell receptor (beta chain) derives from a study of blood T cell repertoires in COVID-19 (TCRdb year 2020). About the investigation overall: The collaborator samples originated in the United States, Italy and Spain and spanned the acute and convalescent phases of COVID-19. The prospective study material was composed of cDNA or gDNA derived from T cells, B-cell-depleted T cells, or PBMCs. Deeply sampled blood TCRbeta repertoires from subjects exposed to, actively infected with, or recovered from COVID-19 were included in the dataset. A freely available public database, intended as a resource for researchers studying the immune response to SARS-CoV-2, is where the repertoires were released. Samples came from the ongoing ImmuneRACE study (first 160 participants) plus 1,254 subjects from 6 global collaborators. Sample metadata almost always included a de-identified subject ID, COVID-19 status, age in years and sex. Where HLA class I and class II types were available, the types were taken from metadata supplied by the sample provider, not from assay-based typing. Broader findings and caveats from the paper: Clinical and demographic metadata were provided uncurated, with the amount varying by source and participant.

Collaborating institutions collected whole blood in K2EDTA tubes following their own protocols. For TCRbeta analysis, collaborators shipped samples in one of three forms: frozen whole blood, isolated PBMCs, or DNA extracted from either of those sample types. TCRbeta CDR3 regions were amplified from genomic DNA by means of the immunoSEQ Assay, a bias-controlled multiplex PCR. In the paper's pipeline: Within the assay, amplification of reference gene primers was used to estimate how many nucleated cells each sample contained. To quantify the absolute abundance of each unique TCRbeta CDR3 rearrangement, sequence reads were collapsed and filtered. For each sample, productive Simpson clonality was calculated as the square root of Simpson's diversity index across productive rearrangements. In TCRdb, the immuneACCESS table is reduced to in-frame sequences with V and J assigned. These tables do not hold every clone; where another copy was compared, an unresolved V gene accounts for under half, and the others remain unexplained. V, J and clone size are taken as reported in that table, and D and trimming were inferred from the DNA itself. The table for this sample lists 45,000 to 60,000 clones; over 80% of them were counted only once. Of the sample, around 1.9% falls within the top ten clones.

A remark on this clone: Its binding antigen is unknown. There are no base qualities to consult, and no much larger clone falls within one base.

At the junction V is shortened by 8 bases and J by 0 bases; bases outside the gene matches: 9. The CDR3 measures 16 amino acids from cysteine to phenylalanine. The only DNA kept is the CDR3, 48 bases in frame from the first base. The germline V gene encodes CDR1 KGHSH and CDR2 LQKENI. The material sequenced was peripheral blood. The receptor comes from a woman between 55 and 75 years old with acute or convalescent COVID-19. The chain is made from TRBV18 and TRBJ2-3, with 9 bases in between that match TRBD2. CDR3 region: CASTGPRGGSTDTQYF. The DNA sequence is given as TGTGCCAGCACAGGTCCGCGGGGGGGAAGCACAGATACGCAGTATTTT.